The sequence of this TCR beta chain was determined in a study of T-cell memory formation after mild COVID-19 (dated by TCRdb to 2020 to 2022). Regarding the study in general: Most TCR sequence clusters were specific to one of the two donors. In a couple of donors, T-cell clones that expanded and contracted after mild COVID-19 were followed by sequencing TCRalpha and TCRbeta repertoires longitudinally. Two young, previously healthy adult volunteers, one female and one male, were included in the cohort.

Ficoll-Paque density gradient centrifugation was used to isolate PBMCs. The listed sequencing device is Illumina NovaSeq 6000. TCRalpha and TCRbeta cDNA libraries were constructed by 5'RACE with constant-segment primers, with sample barcodes and unique molecular identifiers being introduced. Trizol reagent was used to extract RNA from every sample. Library amplification was performed in two PCR steps, and a second sample barcode and Illumina TruSeq adapters were introduced in the second step. Sequencing of libraries was performed on an Illumina NovaSeq with 2 x 150 bp paired-end reads. The authors' pipeline ran thus. Reads were demultiplexed and collapsed into UMI-guided consensus sequences with migec v1.2.7. Using mixcr v2.1.11, UMI consensuses were aligned to TRA and TRB V and J templates and then assembled into clonotypes. A clonotype was counted as expanded or contracted only when both edgeR and NoisET called the clonotype significant, with the noise models trained on biological replicates. For edgeR calls, the thresholds were a false discovery rate-adjusted p below 0.01 and a log2 fold-change of 1. As an exploratory analysis of dynamics, PCA with hierarchical clustering was applied to max-normalized trajectories of the 1000 most abundant clonotypes. Separately sequenced CD4+ and CD8+ repertoires were used to assign a CD4 or CD8 phenotype to each responding clone. TCRdb reanalyzed the raw reads on its own, using fastp at Q25 for trimming and MiXCR for clone calling, and kept in-frame beta chains. Rows matching on CDR3 protein sequence are summarized as one entry with the most common DNA and genes. The V and J calls reflect TCRdb's pipeline rather than the authors' work. For this sample the table gives about 110,000 distinct CDR3 sequences, of which 20% to 25% were detected only once. The ten largest clones represent 40% to 50% of the sample.

Summary of the overall study and its limitations: Only two mild cases were covered by the study, and larger cohorts that include severe cases with pre-infection samples were considered necessary. Clones that contracted from day 15 to 85 showed balanced CD4/CD8 phenotypes, whereas a second wave of clones that expanded from day 15 to 37 leaned towards CD4+. SARS-CoV-2 specificity of the second-wave clones peaking on day 37 was not confirmed. Some responding clones were found in pre-infection memory, which suggests that pre-existing cross-reactive memory T cells took part in the SARS-CoV-2 response. Contracting CD4+ clones appeared mostly in the CM and EM memory subsets, whereas CD8+ clones were enriched in EMRA.

This clonotype has just one count. Its antigen remains undetermined. Base quality data are lacking; no much larger clone is found one base away. A single read makes a weak case. Sequencing was performed on PBMCs or a T cell subset sorted from them (not recorded which). The sequence came from a man in his late teens or twenties who had mild COVID-19 (a few samples of this study predate the infection). The sample titles of this study are shuffled in the database, so cell type and time point are left out; the donor was told from shared clones.

The DNA sequence is as follows: TGTGCCAGCAGCCAGGGACCAGCACCCTATGGCTACACCTTC. Translated, it reads CASSQGPAPYGYTF. The sequence joins TRBV28 to TRBJ1-2; the D gene is possibly TRBD1, with 5 bases matching. CDR1 and CDR2 are drawn from the germline V gene: MDHEN, SYDVKM. Reading from cysteine to phenylalanine, the CDR3 counts 14 amino acids. Left in the record is the CDR3 DNA by itself, 42 bases read in frame from the first base. V sheds 6 bases and J sheds 4 bases, leaving 15 bases between their ends.